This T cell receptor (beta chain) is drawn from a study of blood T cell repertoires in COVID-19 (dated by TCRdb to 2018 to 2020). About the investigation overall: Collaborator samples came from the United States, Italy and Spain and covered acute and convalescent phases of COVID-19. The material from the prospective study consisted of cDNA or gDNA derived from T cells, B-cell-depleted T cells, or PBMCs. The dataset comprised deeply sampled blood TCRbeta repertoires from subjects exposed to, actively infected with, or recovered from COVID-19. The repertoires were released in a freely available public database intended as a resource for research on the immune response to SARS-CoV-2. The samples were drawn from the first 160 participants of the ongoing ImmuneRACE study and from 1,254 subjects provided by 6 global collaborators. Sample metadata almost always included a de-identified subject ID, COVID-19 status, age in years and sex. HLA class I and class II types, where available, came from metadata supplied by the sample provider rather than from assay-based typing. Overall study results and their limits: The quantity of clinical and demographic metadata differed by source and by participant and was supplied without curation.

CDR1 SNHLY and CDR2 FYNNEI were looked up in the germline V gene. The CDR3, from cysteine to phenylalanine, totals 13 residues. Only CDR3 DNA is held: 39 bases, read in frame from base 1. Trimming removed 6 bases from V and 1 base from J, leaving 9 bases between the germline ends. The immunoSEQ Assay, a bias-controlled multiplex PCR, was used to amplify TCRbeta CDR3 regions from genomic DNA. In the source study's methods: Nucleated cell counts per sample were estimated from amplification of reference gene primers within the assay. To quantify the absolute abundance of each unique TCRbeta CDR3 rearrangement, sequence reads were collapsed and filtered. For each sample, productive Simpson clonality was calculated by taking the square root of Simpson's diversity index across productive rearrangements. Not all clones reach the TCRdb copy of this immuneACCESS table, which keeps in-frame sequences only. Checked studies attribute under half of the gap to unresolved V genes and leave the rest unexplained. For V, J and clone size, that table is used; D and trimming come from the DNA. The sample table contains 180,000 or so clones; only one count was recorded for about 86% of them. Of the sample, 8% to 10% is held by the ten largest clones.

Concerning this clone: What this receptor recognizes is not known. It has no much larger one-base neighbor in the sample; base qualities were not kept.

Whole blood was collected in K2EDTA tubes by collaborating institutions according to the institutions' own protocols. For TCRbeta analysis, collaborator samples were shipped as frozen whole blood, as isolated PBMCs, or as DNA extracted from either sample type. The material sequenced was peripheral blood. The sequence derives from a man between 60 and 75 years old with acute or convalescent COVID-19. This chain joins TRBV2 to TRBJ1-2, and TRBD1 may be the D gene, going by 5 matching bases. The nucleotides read TGTGCCAGCAGGGAGGGGTTTAACTATGGCTACACCTTC. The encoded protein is CASREGFNYGYTF.